A selection of T cell receptor beta chains follows, all from one sample in a study of CD8+CD57+ T cells in acquired aplastic anemia. TCRdb called the reads again in MiXCR, with one record for every CDR3 protein. This table has roughly 280,000 distinct CDR3 sequences, roughly 61% appearing once. What was sequenced was sorted CD4+, CD8+, or CD8+CD57+ T cells (not recorded which) from PBMCs. Receptor source: a human donor with aplastic anemia. Both conserved end residues are part of each CDR3. Each record gives: J gene, V gene, D gene, CDR3 length, CDR3 protein. D genes are given only for firm matches.

TRBJ1-5 | TRBV2 | - | 13 | CASSEGEDQPQHF
TRBJ1-1 | TRBV20-1 | - | 15 | CSAPTLRGEDTEAFF
TRBJ1-6 | TRBV20-1 | TRBD1 | 12 | CRAGQGNSPLHF
TRBJ2-7 | TRBV25-1 | - | 13 | CASGPRVSYEQYF
TRBJ2-5 | TRBV2 | - | 16 | CASVIDSGAAPGTQYF
TRBJ2-7 | TRBV7-2 | - | 14 | CASSHRDLTYEQYF
TRBJ1-2 | TRBV2 | TRBD1 | 14 | CASTEQGPNYGYTF
TRBJ2-1 | TRBV20-1 | - | 14 | CSAPRQSSYNEQFF
TRBJ2-1 | TRBV19 | TRBD2 | 15 | CASSPTSGSHNEQFF
TRBJ1-1 | TRBV10-1 | - | 13 | CASSVGGITEAFF
TRBJ2-1 | TRBV6-1 | TRBD1 | 16 | CASSDDRDRDYNEQFF
TRBJ1-1 | TRBV10-3 | - | 14 | CAICSAAGNTEAFF
TRBJ2-1 | TRBV19 | - | 14 | CARTPDSRYSEQFF
TRBJ1-2 | TRBV19 | - | 21 | CASSIQAKAQSPELPNYGYTF
TRBJ2-7 | TRBV2 | TRBD2 | 15 | CASESTSGGAYEQYF
TRBJ1-3 | TRBV15 | TRBD1 | 17 | CATSPEGQGAVGNTIYF
TRBJ2-5 | TRBV7-3 | - | 14 | CASSYGPGQETQYF
TRBJ2-3 | TRBV2 | TRBD2 | 17 | CASSEGGGRARTDTQYF
TRBJ1-1 | TRBV11-3 | - | 16 | CASSLGSSLRNTEAFF
TRBJ1-6 | TRBV10-3 | - | 15 | CAISEVDSKYSPLHF
TRBJ2-7 | TRBV20-1 | - | 12 | CSARDGIHEQYF